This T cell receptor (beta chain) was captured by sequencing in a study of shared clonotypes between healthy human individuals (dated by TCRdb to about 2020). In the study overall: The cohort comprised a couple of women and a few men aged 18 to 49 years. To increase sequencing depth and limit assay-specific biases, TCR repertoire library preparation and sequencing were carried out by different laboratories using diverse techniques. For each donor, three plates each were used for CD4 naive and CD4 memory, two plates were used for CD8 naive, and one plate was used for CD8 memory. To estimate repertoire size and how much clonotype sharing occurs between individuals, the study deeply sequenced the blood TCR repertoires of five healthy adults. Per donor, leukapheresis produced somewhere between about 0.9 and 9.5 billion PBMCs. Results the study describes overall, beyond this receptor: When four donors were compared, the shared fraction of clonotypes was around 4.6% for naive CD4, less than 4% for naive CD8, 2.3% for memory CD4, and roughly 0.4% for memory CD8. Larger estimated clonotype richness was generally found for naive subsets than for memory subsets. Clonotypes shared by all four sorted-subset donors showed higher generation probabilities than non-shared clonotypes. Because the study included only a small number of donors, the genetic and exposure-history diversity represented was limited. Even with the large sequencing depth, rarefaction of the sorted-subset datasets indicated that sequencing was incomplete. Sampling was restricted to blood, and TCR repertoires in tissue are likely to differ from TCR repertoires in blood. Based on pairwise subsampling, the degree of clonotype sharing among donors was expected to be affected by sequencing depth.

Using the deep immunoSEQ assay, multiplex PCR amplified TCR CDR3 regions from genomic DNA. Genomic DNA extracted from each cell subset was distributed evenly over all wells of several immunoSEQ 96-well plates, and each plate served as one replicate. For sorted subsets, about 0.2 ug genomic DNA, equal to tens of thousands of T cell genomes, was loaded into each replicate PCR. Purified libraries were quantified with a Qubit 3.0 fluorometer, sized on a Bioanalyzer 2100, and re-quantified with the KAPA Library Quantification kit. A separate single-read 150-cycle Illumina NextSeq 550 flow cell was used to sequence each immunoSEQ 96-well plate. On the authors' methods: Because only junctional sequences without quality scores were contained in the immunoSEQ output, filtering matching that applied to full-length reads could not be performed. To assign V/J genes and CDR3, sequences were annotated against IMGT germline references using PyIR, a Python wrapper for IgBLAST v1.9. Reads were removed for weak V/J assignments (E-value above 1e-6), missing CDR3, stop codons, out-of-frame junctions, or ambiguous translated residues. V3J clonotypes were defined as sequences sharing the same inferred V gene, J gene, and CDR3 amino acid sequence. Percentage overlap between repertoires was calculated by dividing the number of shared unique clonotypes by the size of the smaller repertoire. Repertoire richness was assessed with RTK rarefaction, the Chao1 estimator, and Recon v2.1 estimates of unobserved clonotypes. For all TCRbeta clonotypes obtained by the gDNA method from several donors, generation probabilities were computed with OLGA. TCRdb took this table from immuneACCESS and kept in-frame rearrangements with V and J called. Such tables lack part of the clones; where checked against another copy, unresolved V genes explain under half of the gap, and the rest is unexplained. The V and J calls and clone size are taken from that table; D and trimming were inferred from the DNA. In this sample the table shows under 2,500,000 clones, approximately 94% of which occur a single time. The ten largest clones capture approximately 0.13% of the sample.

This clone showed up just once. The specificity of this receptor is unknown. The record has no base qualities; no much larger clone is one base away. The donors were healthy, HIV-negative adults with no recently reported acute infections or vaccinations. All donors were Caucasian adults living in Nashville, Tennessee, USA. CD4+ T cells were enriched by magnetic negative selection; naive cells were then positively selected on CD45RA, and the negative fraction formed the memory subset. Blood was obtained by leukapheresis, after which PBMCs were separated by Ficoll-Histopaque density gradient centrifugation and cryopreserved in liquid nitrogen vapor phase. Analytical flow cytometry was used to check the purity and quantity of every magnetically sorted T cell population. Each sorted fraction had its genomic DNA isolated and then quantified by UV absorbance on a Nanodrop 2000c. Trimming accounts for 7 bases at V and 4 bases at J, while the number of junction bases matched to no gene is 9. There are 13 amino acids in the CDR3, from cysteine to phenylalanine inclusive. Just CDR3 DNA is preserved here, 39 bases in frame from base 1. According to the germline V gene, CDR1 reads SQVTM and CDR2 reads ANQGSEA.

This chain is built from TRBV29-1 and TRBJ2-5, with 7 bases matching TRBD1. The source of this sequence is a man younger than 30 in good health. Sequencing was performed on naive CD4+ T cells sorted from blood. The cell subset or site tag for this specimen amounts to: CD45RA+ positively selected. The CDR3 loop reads CSEGARGGETQYF. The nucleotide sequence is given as TGCAGCGAGGGGGCTCGAGGGGGAGAGACCCAGTACTTC.